This T cell receptor (beta chain) is from a study of shared clonotypes between healthy human individuals (dated by TCRdb to 2020 to 2021). As for the study more broadly: The cohort included a few men and a couple of women between 18 and 49 years of age. To estimate repertoire size and how much clonotype sharing occurs between individuals, the study deeply sequenced the blood TCR repertoires of a handful of healthy adults. To increase sequencing depth and limit assay-specific biases, TCR repertoire library preparation and sequencing were carried out by different laboratories using diverse techniques. Each donor's leukapheresis produced roughly between about 0.85 and 10 billion PBMCs.

As to this clone: Its antigen is not yet known. No base-level quality is on record; no much larger clone is a single base apart.

Findings and caveats that apply to the study as a whole: Sampling was restricted to blood, and TCR repertoires in tissue are likely to differ from TCR repertoires in blood. Pairwise subsampling led to the expectation that sequencing depth would affect the degree of clonotype sharing among donors. Because the study included only a small number of donors, the genetic and exposure-history diversity represented was limited.

The donors were healthy, HIV-negative adults who had no recently reported acute infections or vaccinations. Every donor was a Caucasian adult residing in Nashville, Tennessee, USA. In the unsorted samples, 85 million to 100 million PBMCs were counted, and genomic DNA was extracted using the QIAamp DNA Blood Mini kit. Blood was obtained by leukapheresis, after which PBMCs were separated by Ficoll-Histopaque density gradient centrifugation and cryopreserved in liquid nitrogen vapor phase. CDR1 is given as LGHNA and CDR2 as YNFKEQ, both from the germline V gene. V drops 0 bases and J drops 6 bases, leaving 14 bases in between. The CDR3 contains 16 residues, cysteine and phenylalanine counted. The read is trimmed to its CDR3 DNA, 48 bases read in frame from base 1. TCR CDR3 regions were amplified from genomic DNA by multiplex PCR using the deep immunoSEQ assay. Genomic DNA extracted from each cell subset was distributed evenly over all wells of several immunoSEQ 96-well plates, and each plate served as one replicate. For unsorted PBMC, around 290 ng of genomic DNA, equivalent to around 30,000 T cell genomes, went into each replicate PCR. Ten immunoSEQ deep assay plates were used to sequence the unsorted PBMC genomic DNA. Purified libraries were quantified with a Qubit 3.0 fluorometer, sized on a Bioanalyzer 2100, and re-quantified with the KAPA Library Quantification kit. Each immunoSEQ 96-well plate was sequenced on its own single-read 150-cycle Illumina NextSeq 550 flow cell. The source study handled its data this way. Because only junctional sequences without quality scores were contained in the immunoSEQ output, filtering matching that applied to full-length reads could not be performed. Sequences were annotated with PyIR, a Python wrapper for IgBLAST v1.9, and V/J genes and CDR3 were assigned using IMGT germline references. Reads were removed for weak V/J assignments (E-value above 1e-6), missing CDR3, stop codons, out-of-frame junctions, or ambiguous translated residues. V3J clonotypes were defined by identical inferred V gene, J gene, and CDR3 amino acid sequence. The percentage overlap between two repertoires was calculated by dividing the number of shared unique clonotypes by the size of the smaller repertoire. RTK rarefaction, the Chao1 estimator, and Recon v2.1 estimates of unobserved clonotypes were used to assess repertoire richness. Held by TCRdb, this immuneACCESS table contains in-frame sequences only and omits some clones. Under half of the omission traces to an unresolved V gene where checked; the cause of the rest is unknown. V and J calls and clone size are copied from that table; D and trimming were computed from the DNA. In all, the sample holds approximately 500,000 clones, and almost 80% of those were seen once. Jointly, the top ten make up around an eighth of the sample.

This sequence was found in a woman between 40 and 55 years old in good health. Some clones in this sample may be carry-over from other donors' samples. The source material was PBMCs. This receptor chain uses TRBV4-2 and TRBJ1-4; TRBD1 is a possible D gene, resting on 5 matching bases. The sequenced DNA: TGTGCCAGCAGCCAAGATAGTGGTAGGGGTGATGAAAAACTGTTTTTT. The translation is CASSQDSGRGDEKLFF.